This T cell receptor (beta chain) derives from a study of cytomegalovirus exposure and HLA in healthy donors. Germline V CDR1 and CDR2: MGHRA, YSYEKL. The CDR3 runs 17 residues. Trimming cost V 0 bases and J 8 bases; bases outside gene matches: 11. In the PCR, 60 Vbeta and 13 Jbeta primers were used. Profiling relied on immunoSEQ multiplex PCR, and the TCRdb table lists in-frame clones only, not all of them. This sample has 180,000 or so clones, with more than 75% found just once. The material sequenced was PBMCs. V and J are TRBV4-1 and TRBJ2-3, with 10 bases fitting TRBD2. This sequence originates from a woman aged 30 to 39 in good health and CMV-seropositive. CDR3 nucleotides: TGCGCCAGCAGCCAAGATACCAGCGGGGGGGTTTGGGGTACGCAGTATTTT. The encoded protein is CASSQDTSGGVWGTQYF.